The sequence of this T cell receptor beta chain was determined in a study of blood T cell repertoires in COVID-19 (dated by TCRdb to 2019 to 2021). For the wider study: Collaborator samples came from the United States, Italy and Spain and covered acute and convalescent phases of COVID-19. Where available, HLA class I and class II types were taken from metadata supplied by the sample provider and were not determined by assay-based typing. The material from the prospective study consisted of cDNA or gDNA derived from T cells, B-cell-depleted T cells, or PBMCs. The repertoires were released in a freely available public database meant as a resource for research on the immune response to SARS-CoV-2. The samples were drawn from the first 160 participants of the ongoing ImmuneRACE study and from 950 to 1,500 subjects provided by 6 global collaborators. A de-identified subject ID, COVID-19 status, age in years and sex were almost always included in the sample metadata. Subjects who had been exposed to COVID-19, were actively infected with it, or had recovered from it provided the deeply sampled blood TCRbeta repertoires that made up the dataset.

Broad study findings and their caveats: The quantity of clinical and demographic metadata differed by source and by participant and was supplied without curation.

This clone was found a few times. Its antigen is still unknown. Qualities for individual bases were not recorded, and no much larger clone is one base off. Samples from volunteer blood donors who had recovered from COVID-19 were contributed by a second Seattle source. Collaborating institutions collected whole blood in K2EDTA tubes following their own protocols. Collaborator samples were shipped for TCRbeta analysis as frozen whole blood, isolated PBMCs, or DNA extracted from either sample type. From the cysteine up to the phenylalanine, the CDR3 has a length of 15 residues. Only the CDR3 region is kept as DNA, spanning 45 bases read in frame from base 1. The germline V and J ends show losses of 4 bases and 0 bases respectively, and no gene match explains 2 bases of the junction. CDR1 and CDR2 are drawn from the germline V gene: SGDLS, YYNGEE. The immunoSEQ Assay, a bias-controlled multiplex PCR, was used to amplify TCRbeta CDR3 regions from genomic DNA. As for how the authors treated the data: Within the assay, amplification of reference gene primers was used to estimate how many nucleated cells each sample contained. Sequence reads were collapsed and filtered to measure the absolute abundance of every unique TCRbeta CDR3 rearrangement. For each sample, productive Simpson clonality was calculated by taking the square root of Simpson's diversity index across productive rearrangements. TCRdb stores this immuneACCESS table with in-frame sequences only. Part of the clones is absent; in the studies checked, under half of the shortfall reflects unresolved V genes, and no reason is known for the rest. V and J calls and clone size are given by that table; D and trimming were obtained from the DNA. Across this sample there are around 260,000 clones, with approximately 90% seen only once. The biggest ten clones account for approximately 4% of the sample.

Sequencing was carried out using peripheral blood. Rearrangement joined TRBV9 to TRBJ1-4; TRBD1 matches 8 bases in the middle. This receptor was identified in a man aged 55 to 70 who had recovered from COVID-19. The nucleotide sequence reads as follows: TGTGCCAGCAGCAACAGGGGGTCAACTAATGAAAAACTGTTTTTT. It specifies CASSNRGSTNEKLFF.